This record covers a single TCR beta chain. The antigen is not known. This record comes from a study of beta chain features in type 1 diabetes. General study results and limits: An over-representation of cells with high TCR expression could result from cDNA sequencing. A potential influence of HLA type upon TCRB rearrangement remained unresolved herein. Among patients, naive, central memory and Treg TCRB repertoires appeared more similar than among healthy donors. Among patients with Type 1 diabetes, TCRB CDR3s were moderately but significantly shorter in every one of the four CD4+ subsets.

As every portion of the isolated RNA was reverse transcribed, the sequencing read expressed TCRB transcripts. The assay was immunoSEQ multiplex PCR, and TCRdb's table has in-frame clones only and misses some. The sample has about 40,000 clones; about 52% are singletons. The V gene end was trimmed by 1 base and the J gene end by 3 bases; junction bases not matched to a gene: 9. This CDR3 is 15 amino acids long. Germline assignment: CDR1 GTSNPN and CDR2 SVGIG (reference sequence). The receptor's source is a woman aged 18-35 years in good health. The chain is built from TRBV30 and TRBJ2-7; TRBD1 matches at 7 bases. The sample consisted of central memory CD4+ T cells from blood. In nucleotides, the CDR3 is TGTGCCTGGAGTGCCCCCGGGACAGCCCTCTACGAGCAGTACTTC. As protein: CAWSAPGTALYEQYF.